This T cell receptor beta chain was sequenced for a study of T cells in tumors after PD-1 blockade. About the research overall: Daily vismodegib 150 mg continued in a subset of anti-PD-1-treated patients. Blood samples averaged around 120,000 templates (range about 23,000-280,000) and more than 35,000 unique clonotypes.

On this clone: The antigen is unknown.

The CDR3 length is 14 residues. V dropped 4 bases and J dropped 2; count of bases not matched to a gene: 4. Germline-derived CDR1 and CDR2 are SGHRS and YFSETQ. Findings and caveats of the study: Approximately 41% of tumor TCR clonotypes were also found in blood.

Generated by immunoSEQ multiplex PCR, the TCRdb table keeps only in-frame clones and is missing some. Of tens of thousands of clones listed, roughly 78% were seen once; the top ten hold roughly 25%. This clonotype was obtained from a human donor with basal cell carcinoma. The material sequenced was PBMCs, taken before anti-PD-1 treatment. This rearrangement joins TRBV5-1 to TRBJ2-7, with 9 bases identical to TRBD2. The CDR3 DNA reads TGCGCCAGCAGCCTTAGCGGGGGTGCCTACGAGCAGTACTTC. Its translation: CASSLSGGAYEQYF. Based on the CDR3 plus reference TRBV5-1 and TRBJ2-7, the full variable domain is KAGVTQTPRYLIKTRGQQVTLSCSPISGHRSVSWYQQTPGQGLQFLFEYFSETQRNKGNFPGRFSGRQFSNSRSEMNVSTLELGDSALYLCASSLSGGAYEQYFGPGTRLTVT.